This is a list of T cell receptor beta chains from one sample in a study of T cells after posttransplantation cyclophosphamide. Here immunoSEQ multiplex PCR was the method, and the copy in TCRdb shows in-frame clones only, minus some. The table lists approximately 25,000 clones, with no singletons. Source material: PBMCs. Receptors originate from a woman aged 45-60 years in good health, CMV-negative, and a related stem cell transplant donor. Both conserved end residues are part of each CDR3. D genes are given only for firm matches. Sizes are listed as how often the clone was seen (once, few, many) or a class if it is expanded.

size | D | J | V | DNA | CDR3
many | - | TRBJ1-3 | TRBV27 | TGTGCCAGCAGGAGAGGCGGGCCCTCTGGAAACACCATATATTTT | CASRRGGPSGNTIYF
few | TRBD2 | TRBJ2-4 | TRBV28 | TGTGCCAGCAGTTTATATTTTGGGACTAGCGCTTCTCTAGCCAAAAACATTCAGTACTTC | CASSLYFGTSASLAKNIQYF
many | - | TRBJ1-1 | TRBV7-2 | TGTGCCAGCAGCTTAGGGGGGGGCAGTAACACTGAAGCTTTCTTT | CASSLGGGSNTEAFF
many | TRBD1 | TRBJ1-3 | TRBV15 | TGTGCCACCAGCAGAGGGGGACAGGGAAACACCATATATTTT | CATSRGGQGNTIYF
many | - | TRBJ2-1 | TRBV28 | TGTGCCAGCATCCTAAGCCGGGGTTCCCCAAGCTCCTACAATGAGCAGTTCTTC | CASILSRGSPSSYNEQFF
many | TRBD1 | TRBJ2-1 | TRBV18 | TGTGCCAGCTCACCGGAGCCGGGACAGGGATCCAATGAGCAGTTCTTC | CASSPEPGQGSNEQFF
many | TRBD2 | TRBJ2-2 | TRBV5-1 | TGCGCCAGCAGCACAACAAGGACTAGCCCAGCCGGGGAGCTGTTTTTT | CASSTTRTSPAGELFF
many | - | TRBJ1-1 | TRBV2 | TGTGCCAGCACCTCGTTACAGGGAACTGAAGCTTTCTTT | CASTSLQGTEAFF
many | - | TRBJ1-2 | TRBV19 | TGTGCCAGTAGGGCGGGGAACTATGGCTACACCTTC | CASRAGNYGYTF
many | TRBD1 | TRBJ2-2 | TRBV18 | TGTGCCAGCTCACCGCGGGTTGACAGGGGACTCAACACCGGGGAGCTGTTTTTT | CASSPRVDRGLNTGELFF
many | - | TRBJ1-5 | TRBV14 | TGTGCCAGCAGCCAAGATAGGTCCGGGAGGGGAAACAATCAGCCCCAGCATTTT | CASSQDRSGRGNNQPQHF
many | - | TRBJ2-5 | TRBV19 | TGTGCCAGTAGTAAGTTCGCAGGGCGCGCCCAAGAGACCCAGTACTTC | CASSKFAGRAQETQYF
many | - | TRBJ2-7 | TRBV5-1 | TGCGCCAGCAGCTTCTCGACAGGCCGAGGGAACTACGGCGAGCAGTACTTC | CASSFSTGRGNYGEQYF
many | - | TRBJ2-1 | TRBV19 | TGTGCCAGTAGTATCGGGTGGAGAGGGCTGGGCTCCTACAATGAGCAGTTCTTC | CASSIGWRGLGSYNEQFF
many | - | TRBJ2-1 | TRBV6-4 | TGTGCCAGCAGTCCGACCCGACTGTCGTACAATGAGCAGTTCTTC | CASSPTRLSYNEQFF
many | TRBD1 | TRBJ1-5 | TRBV27 | TGTGCCAGCATTCCTTTCTCGGACAGGGCTGTCTATTATCAGCCCCAGCATTTT | CASIPFSDRAVYYQPQHF
many | TRBD1 | TRBJ1-5 | TRBV6-6 | TGTGCCAGCAGTTACGCAGGGGGCTACAATCAGCCCCAGCATTTT | CASSYAGGYNQPQHF
many | TRBD1 | TRBJ1-4 | TRBV7-6 | TGTGCCAGCAGCCCGGGACAGGTTACAGAAAAACTGTTTTTT | CASSPGQVTEKLFF
many | - | TRBJ2-1 | TRBV28 | TGTGCCAGCAGCAACAGGGTGAATGAGCAGTTCTTC | CASSNRVNEQFF
many | - | TRBJ2-3 | TRBV4-1 | TGCGCCAGCAGCCAAGATCGAGCTAGCGGCACAGATACGCAGTATTTT | CASSQDRASGTDTQYF
many | - | TRBJ2-2 | TRBV2 | TGTGCCAGCAGTGACCCGGCTGCACGTGGGGGCGCAAACACCGGGGAGCTGTTTTTT | CASSDPAARGGANTGELFF
many | - | TRBJ1-4 | TRBV19 | TGTGCCAGTATGCCGACAGGTCCTAATGAAAAACTGTTTTTT | CASMPTGPNEKLFF